The clone carrying this TCR beta chain was seen only a few times. Its antigen remains unknown. CDR3 length: 14 residues. The germline gives CDR1 SGHTA, CDR2 FQGNSA. TCR beta libraries were prepared from cDNA with unique molecular identifiers. TCRdb called the PCR reads again in MiXCR, with one record for every CDR3 protein. Altogether hundreds of thousands of distinct CDR3 sequences are present, roughly 29% being singletons, with the ten largest covering around 0.56%. These data come from a study of post-analysis software for immune sequencing data. Whole-study findings and limits: A handful of TRBV segments were significantly more frequent in patients than in controls. TRBV5-6, TRBV5-1 and TRBV20-1 were among these segments.

This receptor was obtained from a girl between 5 and 17 years old with multiple sclerosis. V and J are TRBV7-2 and TRBJ2-7, with D perhaps matching TRBD1 or TRBD2 (5 bases each). The J call may be incorrect, as the DNA end agrees better with TRBJ2-5. Sequenced sample: blood. The chain's CDR3 is CASSSPRGGETQYF. The CDR3 DNA is TGTGCCAGCAGCTCCCCGAGGGGCGGTGAGACCCAGTACTTC.